This T cell receptor beta chain was identified in a study of shared clonotypes between healthy human individuals. TCRdb keeps only in-frame clones here, not all; method: immunoSEQ multiplex PCR. This sample yields about 2 million clones, of which about 94% are seen a single time; more than 0.9% belongs to the top ten. The naive CD8 fraction comprised CD45RO-negative cells positively selected for CCR7 and excluded terminally differentiated effector memory CD45RA+ cells. Only Caucasian adults living in Nashville, Tennessee served as donors. V lost 1 base and J lost 0, with 27 bases in between. The CDR3 has 21 amino acids. Germline V CDR1 and CDR2: LNHDA, SQIVND (reference sequence). The count of this clone is one.

The sample comprised naive CD8+ T cells sorted from blood. This clonotype was sampled from a man aged 18 to 30 in good health. The chain couples TRBV19 to TRBJ1-1; possible D gene TRBD1, 5 bases. The CDR3 coding sequence is TGTGCCAGTAGTATAGGTAGCCCTACCTTCCACGGGGCTTACATGAACACTGAAGCTTTCTTT. Protein sequence: CASSIGSPTFHGAYMNTEAFF.